Presented here are 17 T cell receptor beta chains from one specimen sequenced in a study of monozygotic twins with inflammatory bowel disease. TCRdb re-called the 5' RACE reads; every CDR3 protein appears as one record, without DNA. This table lists about 450,000 distinct CDR3 sequences. What was sequenced was blood. The receptor set was obtained from a human donor with ulcerative colitis or Crohn's disease, or a healthy co-twin of an affected twin (not recorded which).

J is TRBJ2-1 and V is TRBV20-1; TCRdb's D gene call, TRBD2, goes unchecked for lack of DNA. The length of the CDR3 is 18 residues. Germline loops: CDR1 DFQATT, CDR2 SNEGSKA (reference sequence). This CDR3 is CSARGGLAGDSSYNEQFF.

V is TRBV29-1 and J is TRBJ2-1; TCRdb indicates TRBD2, and absent DNA this call remains unverified. This CDR3 comprises 15 residues. CDR1 and CDR2 from the germline V gene are SQVTM and ANQGSEA. The CDR3 sequence: CSVPASGGDVNEQFF.

This rearrangement joins TRBV7-9 to TRBJ2-1; TCRdb selects TRBD1, and the lack of DNA leaves this call unchecked. Germline V gene sequence: CDR1 SEHNR, CDR2 FQNEAQ (reference sequence). The CDR3 sequence is 17 residues long. The chain's CDR3 is CASSPPSGTGLGPASFF.

The chain recombines TRBV11-2 with TRBJ1-3; TCRdb outputs TRBD1, but without DNA this stays unchecked. The CDR3 contains 17 residues. Germline V gene data show CDR1 as SGHAT and CDR2 as FQNNGV. CDR3 in amino acids: CASSLDPTGSSGNTIYF.

V and J are TRBV6-6 and TRBJ1-1. Germline-derived CDR1 and CDR2 are MNHNY and SVGAGI (reference sequence). The CDR3 loop spans 13 amino acids. CDR3 residues: CASSYSMGTEAFF.

The chain combines TRBV6-1 with TRBJ1-4; the TCRdb D gene call, TRBD1, has no DNA to confirm it. CDR1 is MNHNS and CDR2 is SASEGT in the germline V gene. The CDR3 spans 14 residues. The CDR3 reads CASRLRGAPEKLFF.

The gene calls are TRBV19 and TRBJ1-5. The CDR3 has 16 amino acids. Germline-derived CDR1 and CDR2 are LNHDA and SQIVND (reference sequence). The CDR3 here is CASSMVRRGGNQPQHF.

The chain has TRBV3-1 and TRBJ2-7; lacking DNA, the TRBD1 call made by TCRdb goes unchecked. There are 13 residues in the CDR3. From germline, CDR1 is LGHDT and CDR2 YNNKEL (reference sequence). The CDR3 loop reads CASSQAGTYEQYF.

This chain uses TRBV29-1 with TRBJ1-2; TCRdb designates TRBD1, a call that cannot be tested without DNA. CDR3 length equals 13 residues. The V gene's germline CDR1 is SQVTM and CDR2 ANQGSEA. The CDR3 sequence: CSVIEGGARGYTF. Combining the CDR3 with reference TRBV29-1 and TRBJ1-2 gives the whole variable domain SAVISQKPSRDICQRGTSLTIQCQVDSQVTMMFWYRQQPGQSLTLIATANQGSEATYESGFVIDKFPISRPNLTFSTLTVSNMSPEDSSIYLCSVIEGGARGYTFGSGTRLTVV.

The V call is TRBV11-2, the J call TRBJ2-6; TCRdb returns TRBD1, unconfirmable since there is no DNA. The germline gives CDR1 SGHAT, CDR2 FQNNGV. The CDR3 is 21 amino acids. This chain's CDR3 is CASSPLLGEGSSMAGANVLTF.

This chain links TRBV2 with TRBJ2-2. The V gene's germline CDR1 is SNHLY and CDR2 FYNNEI. The CDR3 extends over 14 amino acids. This chain's CDR3 is CASNRAATTGELFF.

The chain combines TRBV10-3 with TRBJ1-1; TCRdb's D call, TRBD1, is unchecked because there is no DNA. Looked up from germline, CDR1 is ENHRY and CDR2 is SYGVKD. The CDR3 spans 18 residues. The CDR3 sequence is CAISESLQGAVGNTEAFF.

The chain couples TRBV10-3 to TRBJ2-2; the TCRdb D gene call, TRBD2, has no DNA to confirm it. This CDR3 spans 18 amino acids. From germline, CDR1 is ENHRY and CDR2 SYGVKD. The chain's CDR3 is CATYLSGRPPQDTGELFF.

The chain links TRBV20-1 to TRBJ2-7; TCRdb's D call of TRBD1 is untestable without DNA. The germline CDR1 and CDR2 sequences are DFQATT and SNEGSKA (reference sequence). The CDR3 is 15 residues long. The CDR3 protein is CSARAPGGNPYEQYF.

This chain uses TRBV4-2 with TRBJ2-5; as DNA is missing, the TRBD2 call by TCRdb cannot be tested. Germline V lookup: CDR1 LGHNA, CDR2 YNFKEQ. The CDR3 is made up of 15 amino acids. CDR3 sequence reads: CASSQEGTGGETQYF.

The J gene is TRBJ2-1, the V gene TRBV20-1; TCRdb proposes TRBD2, but this gene call is untestable without DNA. The CDR3 consists of 14 residues. Germline CDR1 DFQATT, CDR2 SNEGSKA (reference sequence). This chain's CDR3 is CSAHLAGGYNEQFF.

The chain uses TRBV6-1 and TRBJ2-3; lacking DNA, the TRBD2 call made by TCRdb goes unchecked. The germline CDR1 and CDR2 sequences are MNHNS and SASEGT. The CDR3 consists of 15 residues. Here the CDR3 reads CASKGPSRVSDTQYF.